These 17 T cell receptor beta chains originate from one sample sequenced in a study of breast tumors, draining lymph nodes, adjacent tissues. TCRdb passed the multiplex PCR reads through MiXCR, listing each CDR3 protein once. The sample lists about 230,000 distinct CDR3 sequences, about 34% seen once, with roughly 1.3% in the top ten. Axillary draining lymph nodes of breast cancer patients supplied the node samples. The sequencing sample was made of axillary lymph node tissue. The receptors originated from a female donor with breast cancer. Some clones in this sample may be carry-over from other donors' samples.

The chain links TRBV27 to TRBJ1-2; tentatively, D is TRBD1 (6 bases). In germline, CDR1 is MNHEY, CDR2 SMNVEV (reference sequence). The CDR3 is made up of 14 amino acids. The V and J ends lost 10 bases and 3 bases respectively, with 18 bases between them. The CDR3 reads CATRRGGTDYGYTF. The CDR3 DNA is TGTGCCACCAGGAGGGGGGGAACTGACTATGGCTACACCTTC.

Ten or more counts support this clonotype. The chain couples TRBV9 to TRBJ2-1, with D perhaps TRBD2 (5 bases). Germline V CDR1 and CDR2: SGDLS, YYNGEE. V lost 1 base, J lost 2 bases, and 7 bases lay in between. The CDR3 is 14 amino acids. CDR3 bases: TGTGCCAGCAGCGTAAGCGGAACCTACAATGAGCAGTTCTTC. Its translation is CASSVSGTYNEQFF.

In the case of this clonotype: The conserved phenylalanine or tryptophan normally closing the CDR3 is absent here, so this likely arose from a read error. This chain connects TRBV20-1 to TRBJ2-7; 8 bases are shared with TRBD2. There are 15 residues in the CDR3. The germline CDR1 and CDR2 sequences are DFQATT and SNEGSKA (reference sequence). The CDR3 spells CSANSASGLSYGQYI. CDR3 DNA sequence: TGCAGTGCTAACTCCGCTAGCGGGCTCTCCTACGGGCAGTACATC.

To note about this clonotype: A single base separates this from a much larger clone, so it may be a read error. This CDR3 fails to terminate in the conserved phenylalanine or tryptophan, so it likely reflects a read error. The chain couples TRBV6-1 to TRBJ2-1, with 11 nucleotides matching TRBD2. Germline CDR1 MNHNS, CDR2 SASEGT. The CDR3 has 14 residues. Losses at the gene ends were 5 bases for V and 7 bases for J; bases not matched to a gene: 4. CDR3 amino acids: CASSHASGRNEQFL. The CDR3 DNA reads TGTGCCAGCAGTCACGCTAGCGGGAGGAATGAGCAGTTCCTC.

This clonotype was counted ten times or more. This chain uses TRBV20-1 with TRBJ2-7, with 12 bases aligning to TRBD2. Unmatched junction bases numbered 13, after V lost 6 bases and J lost 7 bases. The CDR3 totals 15 residues. In germline, CDR1 is DFQATT, CDR2 SNEGSKA (reference sequence). The CDR3 coding sequence is TGCAGTGCCCCAACTCCTAGCGGGAGGGCTAATGAGCAGTACTTC. It translates to CSAPTPSGRANEQYF.

The V gene is TRBV29-1, the J gene TRBJ1-5; D gene uncertain. The V and J ends lost 6 bases and 11 bases respectively, with 17 bases between them. CDR1 and CDR2 from the germline V gene are SQVTM and ANQGSEA. The CDR3 spans 12 residues. CDR3 DNA sequence: TGCAGCGTGGAGGGATTTCAAGAGACCCAGCATTTT. Translation: CSVEGFQETQHF. Variable domain in full (rest from reference TRBV29-1 and TRBJ1-5): SAVISQKPSRDICQRGTSLTIQCQVDSQVTMMFWYRQQPGQSLTLIATANQGSEATYESGFVIDKFPISRPNLTFSTLTVSNMSPEDSSIYLCSVEGFQETQHFGDGTRLSIL.

This clonotype appeared many times. The chain employs TRBV9 and TRBJ2-1, with TRBD2 matching 9 bases. From germline, CDR1 is SGDLS and CDR2 YYNGEE. CDR3 length: 16 residues. V was pared by 0 bases and J by 5 bases, with 6 bases of the junction left unmatched. The CDR3 DNA sequence: TGTGCCAGCAGCGTAGCGGCGGGAGGGACGAACAATGAGCAGTTCTTC. Amino acids: CASSVAAGGTNNEQFF.

This clonotype came up many times. The rearrangement uses TRBV30 and TRBJ1-2; D not resolved. V was trimmed by 1 base and J by 4 bases, leaving 19 bases between them. The CDR3 totals 16 residues. CDR1 and CDR2 (germline): GTSNPN, SVGIG (reference sequence). The CDR3 here is CAWSGPGRNQLYGYTF. The CDR3 DNA reads TGTGCCTGGAGTGGCCCCGGCAGGAACCAACTCTATGGCTACACCTTC.

The rearrangement uses TRBV20-1 and TRBJ2-3; 7 positions match TRBD2. Germline values: CDR1 DFQATT, CDR2 SNEGSKA (reference sequence). The CDR3 spans 19 residues. After removal of 6 bases from V and 2 bases from J, the junction contained 23 bases not matched to a gene. The CDR3 coding sequence is TGCAGTGCCCACTCCCTAGGGAGGGGACCGAAACAACACACAGATACGCAGTATTTT. Translating gives CSAHSLGRGPKQHTDTQYF.

This clonotype showed up many times. The chain employs TRBV5-6 and TRBJ2-7; TRBD2 aligns across 11 bases. The V gene end was trimmed by 2 bases and the J gene end by 6 bases; junction bases not matched to a gene: 4. Looked up from germline, CDR1 is SGHDT and CDR2 is YYEEEE. CDR3 length equals 14 residues. The CDR3 loop reads CASSFGLAGPEQYF. The CDR3 DNA follows: TGTGCCAGCAGCTTTGGACTAGCGGGTCCCGAGCAGTACTTC.

This clonotype was seen repeatedly, ten times or more. V is TRBV19 and J is TRBJ2-3; 13 nucleotides align to TRBD2. The CDR3 extends over 17 amino acids. J was trimmed by 4 bases and V by 3 bases; bases with no gene match: 7. Germline V lookup: CDR1 LNHDA, CDR2 SQIVND (reference sequence). CDR3 protein: CASSMAGLAGVADTQYF. The CDR3 DNA is TGTGCCAGTAGTATGGCCGGACTAGCGGGAGTAGCAGATACGCAGTATTTT.

V and J are TRBV27 and TRBJ1-5; 9 bases are a match to TRBD1. V was clipped by 0 bases and J by 4 bases; unmatched bases: 4. Looked up from germline, CDR1 is MNHEY and CDR2 is SMNVEV (reference sequence). The CDR3 runs 16 residues. CDR3: CASSLSKGQGNQPQHF. For the CDR3, the DNA is TGTGCCAGCAGTTTATCGAAAGGACAGGGGAATCAGCCCCAGCATTTT.

The chain's CDR3 is CASSETGREETQYF. CDR3 bases: TGTGCCAGCTCCGAAACGGGGAGGGAAGAGACCCAGTACTTC. The chain employs TRBV27 and TRBJ2-5; 7 nucleotides line up with TRBD2. The junction had 9 bases not matched to a gene; V was cut back by 8 bases and J by 3 bases. The CDR3 length is 14 residues. CDR1 and CDR2 from the germline V gene are MNHEY and SMNVEV (reference sequence).

There are many counts of this clonotype. V gene TRBV20-1 combines with J gene TRBJ2-7; no clear D gene. The ends were cut back, 3 bases at V and 1 base at J, with 10 bases in the middle. Germline CDR1 DFQATT, CDR2 SNEGSKA (reference sequence). This CDR3 spans 13 amino acids. The CDR3 region has the DNA TGCAGTGCTAGTGAGTTTCAATCCTACGAGCAGTACTTC. It codes for CSASEFQSYEQYF.

This clonotype was recorded only once. The chain recombines TRBV9 with TRBJ1-4, with D tentatively TRBD1 (5 bases). This CDR3 contains 15 residues. The V and J ends lost 0 bases and 4 bases respectively, with 10 bases between them. In germline, CDR1 is SGDLS, CDR2 YYNGEE. The CDR3: CASSVAGGNNEKLFF. The CDR3 region has the DNA TGTGCCAGCAGCGTAGCTGGGGGGAATAATGAAAAACTGTTTTTT.

This clonotype was picked up many times. V usage is TRBV12-3 or TRBV12-4 and J usage is TRBJ2-2, with a possible D match to TRBD2 (6 bases). V dropped 3 bases and J dropped 0 bases, with 8 bases sitting between them. This CDR3 contains 15 residues. CDR3 sequence reads: CASSFGGSNTGELFF. For the CDR3, the DNA is TGTGCCAGCAGTTTTGGGGGGTCGAACACCGGGGAGCTGTTTTTT.

This clonotype appeared many times. V usage is TRBV12-3 or TRBV12-4 and J usage is TRBJ2-3; 9 nucleotides line up with TRBD2. V dropped 6 bases and J dropped 3; count of bases not matched to a gene: 4. The CDR3 runs 14 residues. The DNA for the CDR3 is TGTGCCAGCAGAGGTAGCGGGAGAACAGATACGCAGTATTTT. As protein: CASRGSGRTDTQYF.